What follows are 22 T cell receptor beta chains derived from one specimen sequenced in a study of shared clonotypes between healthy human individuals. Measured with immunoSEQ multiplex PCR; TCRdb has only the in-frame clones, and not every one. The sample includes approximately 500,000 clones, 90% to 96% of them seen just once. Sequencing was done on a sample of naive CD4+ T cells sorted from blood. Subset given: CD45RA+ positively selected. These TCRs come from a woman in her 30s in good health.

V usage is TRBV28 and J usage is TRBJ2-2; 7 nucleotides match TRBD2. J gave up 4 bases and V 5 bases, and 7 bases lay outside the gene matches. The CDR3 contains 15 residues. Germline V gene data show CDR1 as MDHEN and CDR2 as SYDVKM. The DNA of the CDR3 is TGTGCCAGCAGTCTCCGACTAGCACCCACCGGGGAGCTGTTTTTT. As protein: CASSLRLAPTGELFF.

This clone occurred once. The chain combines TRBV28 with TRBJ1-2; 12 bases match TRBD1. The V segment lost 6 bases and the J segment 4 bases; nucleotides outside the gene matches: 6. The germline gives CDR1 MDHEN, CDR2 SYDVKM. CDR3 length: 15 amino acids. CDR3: CASRGQGARGYGYTF. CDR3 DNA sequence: TGTGCCAGCAGGGGACAGGGGGCGCGTGGCTATGGCTACACCTTC.

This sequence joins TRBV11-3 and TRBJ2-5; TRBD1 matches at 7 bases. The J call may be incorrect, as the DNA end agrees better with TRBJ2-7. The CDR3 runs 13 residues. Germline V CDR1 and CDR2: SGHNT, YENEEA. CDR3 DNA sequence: TGTGCCAGCAGCCAGACAGGGTCGGACGAGCAGTACTTC. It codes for CASSQTGSDEQYF.

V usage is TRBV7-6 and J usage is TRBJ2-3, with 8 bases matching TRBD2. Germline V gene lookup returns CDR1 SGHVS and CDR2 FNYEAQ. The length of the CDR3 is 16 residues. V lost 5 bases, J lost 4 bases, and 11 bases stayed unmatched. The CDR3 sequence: CASSPRMGLVADTQYF. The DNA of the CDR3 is TGTGCCAGCAGCCCGCGAATGGGACTAGTGGCAGATACGCAGTATTTT. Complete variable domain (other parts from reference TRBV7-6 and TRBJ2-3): GAGVSQSPRYKVTKRGQDVALRCDPISGHVSLYWYRQALGQGPEFLTYFNYEAQQDKSGLPNDRFSAERPEGSISTLTIQRTEQRDSAMYRCASSPRMGLVADTQYFGPGTRLTVL.

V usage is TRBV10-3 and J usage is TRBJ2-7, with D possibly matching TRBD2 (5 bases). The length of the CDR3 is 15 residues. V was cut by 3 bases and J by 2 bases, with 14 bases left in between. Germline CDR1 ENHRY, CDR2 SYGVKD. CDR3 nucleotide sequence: TGTGCCATCAGTGATATGACGGCGGGCGCCTACGAGCAGTACTTC. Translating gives CAISDMTAGAYEQYF.

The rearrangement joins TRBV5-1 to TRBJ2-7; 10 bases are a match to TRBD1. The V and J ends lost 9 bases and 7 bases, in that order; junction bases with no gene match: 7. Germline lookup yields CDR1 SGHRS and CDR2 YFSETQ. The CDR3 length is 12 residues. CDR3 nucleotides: TGCGCCACAAGACAGGGGGCGGGAGAGCAGTACTTC. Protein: CATRQGAGEQYF.

CDR3 region: CASSHPVGQGATNTGELFF. The CDR3, as DNA: TGCGCCAGCAGCCATCCGGTGGGACAGGGGGCCACCAACACCGGGGAGCTGTTTTTT. The chain is built from TRBV5-1 and TRBJ2-2; 12 bases fit TRBD1. J was trimmed by 2 bases and V by 4 bases; bases with no gene match: 12. Germline values: CDR1 SGHRS, CDR2 YFSETQ. The CDR3 runs to 19 residues.

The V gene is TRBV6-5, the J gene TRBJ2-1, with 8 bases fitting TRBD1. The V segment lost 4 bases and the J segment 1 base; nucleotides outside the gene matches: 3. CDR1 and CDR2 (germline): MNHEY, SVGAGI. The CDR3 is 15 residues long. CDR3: CASSSGQGSYNEQFF. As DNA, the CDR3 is TGTGCCAGCAGTTCCGGACAGGGATCCTACAATGAGCAGTTCTTC.

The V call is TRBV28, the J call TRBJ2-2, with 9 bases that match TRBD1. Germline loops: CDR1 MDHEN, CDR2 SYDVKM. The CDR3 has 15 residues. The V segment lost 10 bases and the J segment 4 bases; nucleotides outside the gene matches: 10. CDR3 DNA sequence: TGTGCCATTAGGGGGACAGGGCGAGCCACCGGGGAGCTGTTTTTT. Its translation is CAIRGTGRATGELFF.

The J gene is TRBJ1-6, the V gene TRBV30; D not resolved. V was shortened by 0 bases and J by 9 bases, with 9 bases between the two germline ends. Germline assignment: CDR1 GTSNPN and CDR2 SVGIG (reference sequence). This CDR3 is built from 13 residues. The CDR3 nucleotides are TGTGCCTGGAGTGTACCTGGCAGTTCACCCCTCCACTTT. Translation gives CAWSVPGSSPLHF.

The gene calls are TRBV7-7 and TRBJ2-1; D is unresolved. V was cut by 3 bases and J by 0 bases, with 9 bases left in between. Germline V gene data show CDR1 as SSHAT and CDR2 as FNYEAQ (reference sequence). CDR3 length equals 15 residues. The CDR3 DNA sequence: TGTGCCAGCAGCTTTGAAACCGGCTCCTACAATGAGCAGTTCTTC. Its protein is CASSFETGSYNEQFF. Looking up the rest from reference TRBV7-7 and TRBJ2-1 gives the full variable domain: GAGVSQSPRYKVTKRGQDVTLRCDPISSHATLYWYQQALGQGPEFLTYFNYEAQPDKSGLPSDRFSAERPEGSISTLTIQRTEQRDSAMYRCASSFETGSYNEQFFGPGTRLTVL.

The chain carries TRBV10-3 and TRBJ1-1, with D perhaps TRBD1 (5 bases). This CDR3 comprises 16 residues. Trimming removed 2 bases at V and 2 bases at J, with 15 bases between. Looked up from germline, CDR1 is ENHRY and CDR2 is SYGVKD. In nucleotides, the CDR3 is TGTGCCATCAGTGAGACCCAACTGGGGGATAACACTGAAGCTTTCTTT. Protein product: CAISETQLGDNTEAFF.

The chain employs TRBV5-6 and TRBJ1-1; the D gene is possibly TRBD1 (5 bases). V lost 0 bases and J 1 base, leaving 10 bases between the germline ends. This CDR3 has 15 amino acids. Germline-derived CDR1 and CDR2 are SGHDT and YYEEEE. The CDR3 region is CASSLVARENTEAFF. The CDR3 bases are TGTGCCAGCAGCTTGGTTGCCAGGGAGAACACTGAAGCTTTCTTT.

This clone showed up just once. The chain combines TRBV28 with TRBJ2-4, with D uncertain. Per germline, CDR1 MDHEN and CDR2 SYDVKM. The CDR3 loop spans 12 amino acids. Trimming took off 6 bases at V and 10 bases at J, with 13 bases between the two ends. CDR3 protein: CASSPDREIQYF. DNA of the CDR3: TGTGCCAGCAGCCCGGACCGTGAGATTCAGTACTTC.

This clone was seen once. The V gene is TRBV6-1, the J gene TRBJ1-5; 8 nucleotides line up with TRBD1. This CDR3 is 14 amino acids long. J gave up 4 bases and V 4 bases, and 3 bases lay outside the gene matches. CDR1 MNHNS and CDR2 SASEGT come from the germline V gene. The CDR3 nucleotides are TGTGCCAGCAGTGGCGACAGGGGAAATCAGCCCCAGCATTTT. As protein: CASSGDRGNQPQHF.

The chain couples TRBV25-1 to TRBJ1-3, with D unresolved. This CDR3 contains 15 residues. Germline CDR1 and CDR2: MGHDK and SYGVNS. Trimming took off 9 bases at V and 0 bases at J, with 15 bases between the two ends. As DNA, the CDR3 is TGTGCCAGTCAGAACCTATTTGGCTCTGGAAACACCATATATTTT. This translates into CASQNLFGSGNTIYF.

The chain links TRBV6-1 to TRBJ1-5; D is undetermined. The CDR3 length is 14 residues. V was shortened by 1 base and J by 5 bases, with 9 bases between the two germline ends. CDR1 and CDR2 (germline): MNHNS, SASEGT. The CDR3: CASSEEGWYQPQHF. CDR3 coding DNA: TGTGCCAGCAGTGAAGAGGGTTGGTATCAGCCCCAGCATTTT.

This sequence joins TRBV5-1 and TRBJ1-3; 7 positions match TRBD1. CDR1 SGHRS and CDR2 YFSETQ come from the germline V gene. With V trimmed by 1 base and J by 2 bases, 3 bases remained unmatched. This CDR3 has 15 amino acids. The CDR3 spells CASSLITGAGNTIYF. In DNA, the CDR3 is TGCGCCAGCAGCTTGATAACAGGGGCTGGAAACACCATATATTTT.

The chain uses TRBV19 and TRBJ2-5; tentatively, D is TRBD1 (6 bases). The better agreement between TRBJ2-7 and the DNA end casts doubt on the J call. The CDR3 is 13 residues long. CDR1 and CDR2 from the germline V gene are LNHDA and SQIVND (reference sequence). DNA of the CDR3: TGTGCCAGTAGTATCGAGGACAGCAACGAGCAGTACTTC. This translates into CASSIEDSNEQYF.

CDR3 coding DNA: TGTGCCAGTAGTATAGGGCAGGTTAGCAATCAGCCCCAGCATTTT. It encodes CASSIGQVSNQPQHF. The V and J genes are TRBV19 and TRBJ1-5; D not resolved. The germline V gene encodes CDR1 LNHDA and CDR2 SQIVND (reference sequence). V shed 1 base and J shed 0 bases, with 7 bases lying between them. This CDR3 contains 15 residues.

The CDR3 here is CASSLDRGTNEQYF. CDR3 DNA sequence: TGTGCCAGCAGTTTGGACAGGGGAACGAACGAGCAGTACTTC. The V and J genes are TRBV7-9 and TRBJ2-7, with 9 bases lining up with TRBD1. CDR3 length: 14 amino acids. Germline V gives CDR1 SEHNR, CDR2 FQNEAQ (reference sequence). With 6 bases clipped from V and 5 bases from J, the junction kept 8 bases outside the gene matches.

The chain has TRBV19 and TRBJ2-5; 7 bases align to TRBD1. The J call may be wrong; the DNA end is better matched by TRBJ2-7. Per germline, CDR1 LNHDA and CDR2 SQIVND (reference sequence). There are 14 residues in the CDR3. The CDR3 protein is CASSLWDREDEQYF. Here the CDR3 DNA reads TGTGCCAGTAGTCTCTGGGACAGAGAGGACGAGCAGTACTTC.